This T cell receptor beta chain is from a study of identical twins. Broader study findings: Fewer insertions were carried by abundant cord blood beta clonotypes, but none was seen in memory repertoires. Out-of-frame alpha sequences common to twins exhibited an excess of low generation probability. Modeled out-of-frame TCR alpha sharing in monozygotic twins fell below observed levels.

This CDR3 is built from 15 residues. The germline V and J ends were trimmed by 6 bases and 3 bases, with 15 bases remaining between them. Healthy Caucasians provided all donations. This clonotype was observed many times. Its antigen is not known. Using its own MiXCR run on the 5' RACE reads, TCRdb lists one record per CDR3 protein. The table includes around 480,000 distinct CDR3 sequences, approximately 15% detected once. This same sample was also part of a study on yellow fever vaccine responses in identical twins.

Sequencing was performed on CD4+ T cells sorted from blood. The chain joins TRBV12-3 or TRBV12-4 to TRBJ1-5; perhaps TRBD1 as D (5 bases). This receptor was taken from a woman between 18 and 30 years old in good health. For the CDR3, the DNA is TGTGCCAGCAGCAACTGGGGGGTAACCAATCAGCCCCAGCATTTT. Residues: CASSNWGVTNQPQHF.